The source of this TCR beta chain is a study of tumor-infiltrating lymphocytes in primary liver carcinoma. The wider study: The tumors ranged from roughly 4 to 11 cm across and fell within stage T1-T3 N0M0.

Looked up from germline, CDR1 is LGHNT and CDR2 is FRNRAP. The CDR3 runs 19 residues. From roughly 20-30 mg of unsorted bulk tissue, DNA and RNA were co-extracted together. Total RNA (roughly 540 ng) served as template for TCR beta cDNA synthesis primed by a constant-region primer. The TCR beta library was amplified through three nested multiplex PCR rounds in a modified ARM-PCR procedure. Investigators reported that the first two PCR rounds, at 10 cycles each, used TRBV1-TRBV30 forward primers with a C-beta reverse primer. TCRdb passed the multiplex PCR reads through MiXCR, listing each CDR3 protein once. The sample yields tens of thousands of distinct CDR3 sequences, 71% seen once. As to this clonotype: At one boundary the junction diverges from the germline segment, which might be a read error.

V and J are TRBV12-5 and TRBJ2-2; 12 bases align to TRBD1. The sample comprised liver tumor tissue from sampling region 4. As to subset: tumor region T4, right-lateral pole. This clonotype was sampled from a woman aged 60-75 years with primary liver carcinoma and hepatitis B virus infection. CDR3 nucleotides: TGTGCTAGTGGTGTACCATCCATTGGGGGGACAGGGGGCACCGGGGAGTTGTTTTTT. This gives the protein CASGVPSIGGTGGTGELFF.